This TCR beta chain was found in a study of blood T cell repertoires in COVID-19. This clone was found once. Some clones are missing from TCRdb's copy, which holds only in-frame ones; the method was immunoSEQ multiplex PCR. The profile shows about 170,000 clones, around 82% of them singletons. The CDR3 covers 15 residues. J lost 2 bases, V lost 6 bases, and 7 bases had no gene match. Per germline, CDR1 MRHNA and CDR2 SNTAGT. The sample consisted of peripheral blood. The chain has TRBV6-4 and TRBJ2-1; 7 bases line up with TRBD1. This receptor was identified in an elderly woman with acute or convalescent COVID-19. CDR3: CASSVDRVPYNEQFF. Written as DNA, the CDR3 is TGTGCCAGCAGCGTCGACAGGGTACCCTACAATGAGCAGTTCTTC.